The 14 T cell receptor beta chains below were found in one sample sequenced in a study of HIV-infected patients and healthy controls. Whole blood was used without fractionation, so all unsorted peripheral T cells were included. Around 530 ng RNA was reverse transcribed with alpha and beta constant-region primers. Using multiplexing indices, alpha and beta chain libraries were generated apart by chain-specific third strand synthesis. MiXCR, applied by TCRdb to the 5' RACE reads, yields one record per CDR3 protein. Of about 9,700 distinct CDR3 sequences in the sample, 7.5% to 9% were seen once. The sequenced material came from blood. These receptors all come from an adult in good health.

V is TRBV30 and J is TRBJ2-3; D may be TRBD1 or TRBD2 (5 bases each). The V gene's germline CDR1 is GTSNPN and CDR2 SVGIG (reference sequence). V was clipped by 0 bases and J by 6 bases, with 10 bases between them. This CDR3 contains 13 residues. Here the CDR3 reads CAWSVPGADTQYF. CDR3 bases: TGTGCCTGGAGTGTACCCGGGGCGGATACGCAGTATTTT.

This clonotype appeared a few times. The CDR3 nucleotides are TGTGCCAGCAGCCAGAATTCACCCCTCCACTTT. Translated, it gives CASSQNSPLHF. V gene TRBV7-9 combines with J gene TRBJ1-6, with D uncertain. The CDR3 contains 11 residues. V was clipped by 5 bases and J by 7 bases, with 3 bases between them. CDR1 is SEHNR and CDR2 is FQNEAQ in the germline V gene (reference sequence).

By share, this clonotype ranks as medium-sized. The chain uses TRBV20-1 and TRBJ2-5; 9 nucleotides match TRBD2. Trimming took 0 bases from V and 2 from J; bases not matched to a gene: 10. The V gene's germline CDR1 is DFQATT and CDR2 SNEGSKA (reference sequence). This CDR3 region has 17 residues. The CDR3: CSARDYQAGGLQETQYF. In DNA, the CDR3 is TGCAGTGCTAGAGATTATCAAGCGGGGGGCCTACAAGAGACCCAGTACTTC.

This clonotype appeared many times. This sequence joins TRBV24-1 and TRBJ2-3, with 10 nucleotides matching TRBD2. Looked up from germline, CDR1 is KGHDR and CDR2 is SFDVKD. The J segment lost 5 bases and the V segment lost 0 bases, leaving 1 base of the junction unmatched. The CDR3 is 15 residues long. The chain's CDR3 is CATSDLPSGGDTQYF. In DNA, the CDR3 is TGTGCCACCAGTGATTTGCCTAGCGGGGGAGATACGCAGTATTTT.

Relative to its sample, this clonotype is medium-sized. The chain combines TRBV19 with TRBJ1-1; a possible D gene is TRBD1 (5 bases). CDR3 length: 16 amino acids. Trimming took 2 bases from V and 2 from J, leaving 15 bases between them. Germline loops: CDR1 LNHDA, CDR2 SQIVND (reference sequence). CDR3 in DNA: TGTGCCAGTAGTATATGGGGGTCCAGGCGTAACACTGAAGCTTTCTTT. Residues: CASSIWGSRRNTEAFF.

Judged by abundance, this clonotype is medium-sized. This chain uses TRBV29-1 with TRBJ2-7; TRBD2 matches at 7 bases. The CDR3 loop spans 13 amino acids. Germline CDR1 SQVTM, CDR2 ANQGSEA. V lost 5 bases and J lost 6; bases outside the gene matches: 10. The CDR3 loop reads CSVRSGPGGEQYF. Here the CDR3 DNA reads TGCAGCGTTCGATCGGGTCCGGGGGGCGAGCAGTACTTC.

The CDR3 loop reads CASRRRRGEKLFF. For the CDR3, the DNA is TGTGCCAGCAGGCGAAGGAGAGGTGAAAAACTGTTTTTT. The V call is TRBV2, the J call TRBJ1-4; no clear D. Trimming took 6 bases from V and 7 from J, leaving 12 bases between them. CDR3 length equals 13 residues. The germline V gene encodes CDR1 SNHLY and CDR2 FYNNEI.

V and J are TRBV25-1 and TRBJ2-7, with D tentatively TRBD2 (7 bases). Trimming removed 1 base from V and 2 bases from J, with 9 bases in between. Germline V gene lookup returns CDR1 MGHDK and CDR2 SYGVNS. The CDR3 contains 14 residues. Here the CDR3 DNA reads TGTGCCAGCAGTGAATCGGGGGGCCCCTACGAGCAGTACTTC. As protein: CASSESGGPYEQYF.

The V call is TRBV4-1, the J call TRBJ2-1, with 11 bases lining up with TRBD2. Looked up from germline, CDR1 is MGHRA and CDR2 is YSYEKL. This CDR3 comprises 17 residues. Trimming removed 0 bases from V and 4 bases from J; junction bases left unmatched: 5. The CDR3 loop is CASSQEVAGGPYNEQFF. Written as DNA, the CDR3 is TGCGCCAGCAGCCAAGAGGTAGCGGGGGGGCCTTACAATGAGCAGTTCTTC.

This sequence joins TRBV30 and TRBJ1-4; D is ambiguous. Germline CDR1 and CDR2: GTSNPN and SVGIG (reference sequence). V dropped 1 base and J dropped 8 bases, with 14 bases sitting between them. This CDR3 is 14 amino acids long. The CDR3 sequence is CAWSEPSGAEKLFF. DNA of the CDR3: TGTGCCTGGAGTGAGCCGTCGGGCGCCGAAAAACTGTTTTTT.

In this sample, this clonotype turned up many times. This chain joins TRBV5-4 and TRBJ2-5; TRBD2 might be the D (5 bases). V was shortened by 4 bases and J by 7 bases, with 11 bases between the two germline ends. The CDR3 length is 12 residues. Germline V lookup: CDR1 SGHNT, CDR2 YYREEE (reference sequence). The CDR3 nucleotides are TGTGCCAGCAGCGTGGACTGGGGGACCCAGTACTTC. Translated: CASSVDWGTQYF.

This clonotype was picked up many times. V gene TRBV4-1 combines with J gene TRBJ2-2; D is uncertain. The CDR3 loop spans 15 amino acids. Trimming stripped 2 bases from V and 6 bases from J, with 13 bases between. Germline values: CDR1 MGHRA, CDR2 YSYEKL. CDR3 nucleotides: TGCGCCAGCAGCCAACCCCCCGCGGTCGCCGGGGAGCTGTTTTTT. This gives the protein CASSQPPAVAGELFF.

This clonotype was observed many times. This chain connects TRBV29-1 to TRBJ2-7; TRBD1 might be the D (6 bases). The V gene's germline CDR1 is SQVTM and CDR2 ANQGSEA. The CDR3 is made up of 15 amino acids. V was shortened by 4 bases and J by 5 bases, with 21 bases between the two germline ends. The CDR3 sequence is CSVVNVRGFVNEQYF. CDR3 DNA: TGCAGCGTTGTCAACGTAAGGGGGTTTGTCAACGAGCAGTACTTC.

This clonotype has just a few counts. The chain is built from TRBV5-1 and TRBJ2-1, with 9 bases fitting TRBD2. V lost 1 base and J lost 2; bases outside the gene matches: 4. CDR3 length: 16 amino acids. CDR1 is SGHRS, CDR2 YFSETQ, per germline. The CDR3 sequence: CASSLNSGGTYNEQFF. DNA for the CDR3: TGCGCCAGCAGCTTGAATAGCGGGGGCACCTACAATGAGCAGTTCTTC.